The 29 T cell receptor beta chains listed next were all sequenced from one sample in a study of blood T cells in healthy people across ages. Alongside a J-beta primer mix, a sample-barcoded 5' primer served in a second PCR lasting about 7 to 12 cycles. TCRdb re-analysed the 5' RACE reads in MiXCR, keeping a single row per CDR3 protein. This sample yields about 1.4 million distinct CDR3 sequences, of which around 59% are seen a single time; 6.7% belongs to the top ten. Sequencing input: blood. All receptors derive from a man aged 18 to 30 in good health.

The chain combines TRBV11-2 with TRBJ1-2, with 8 bases that match TRBD1. Germline CDR1 is SGHAT and CDR2 is FQNNGV. V lost 1 base, J lost 4 bases, and 8 bases stayed unmatched. The CDR3 loop spans 16 amino acids. DNA of the CDR3: TGTGCCAGCAGCTTAGGTGTCCAGGGGGCCCTCTATGGCTACACCTTC. Residues: CASSLGVQGALYGYTF.

With regard to this clonotype: One end of the junction does not line up with germline, which may come from a read error. V usage is TRBV7-9 and J usage is TRBJ2-1; D remains unclear. The J call could be wrong; TRBJ2-7 is a better fit for the DNA end. Germline V lookup: CDR1 SEHNR, CDR2 FQNEAQ (reference sequence). This CDR3 region has 13 residues. The CDR3 spells CASRLDGWDEQYF. The CDR3 DNA reads TGTGCCAGCAGATTAGACGGGTGGGACGAGCAGTACTTC.

The V call is TRBV11-2, the J call TRBJ2-7, with D possibly being TRBD1 (6 bases). Trimming left V 9 bases short and J 0 bases short, with 9 bases between. The CDR3 length is 12 residues. Germline V gene data show CDR1 as SGHAT and CDR2 as FQNNGV. The CDR3 DNA sequence: TGTGCCAGTCACAGGGACTCCTACGAGCAGTACTTC. This codes for CASHRDSYEQYF.

The table lists this clonotype with a few counts. This chain joins TRBV4-1 and TRBJ2-7, with D possibly TRBD1 on 6 matching bases. V lost 0 bases and J 2 bases, leaving 14 bases between the germline ends. CDR1 and CDR2 from the germline V gene are MGHRA and YSYEKL. The CDR3 sequence is 16 residues long. The CDR3 region has the DNA TGCGCCAGCAGCCAAGATATGTGGGGGCCGGCCTACGAGCAGTACTTC. Translating gives CASSQDMWGPAYEQYF.

Comment on this clonotype: A read error may produce the germline difference seen at one junction end. V is TRBV5-1 and J is TRBJ2-7; D is unresolved. CDR1 and CDR2 (germline): SGHRS, YFSETQ. This CDR3 is built from 15 residues. The chain's CDR3 is CAGSSRAGAIYEQYF. The DNA of the CDR3 is TGCGCCGGCAGCTCTAGGGCAGGAGCCATCTACGAGCAGTACTTC.

This chain joins TRBV20-1 and TRBJ1-1; D not resolved. The germline V gene has CDR1 DFQATT and CDR2 SNEGSKA (reference sequence). Trimming pared 6 bases from V and 3 bases from J, leaving 11 bases between. CDR3 length: 12 residues. The CDR3: CSARLRDTEAFF. In DNA form, the CDR3 reads TGCAGTGCCCGACTCCGGGACACTGAAGCTTTCTTT.

DNA of the CDR3: TGCGCCAGCAGCCAGCCCACACAGGGAGCTAACTATGGCTACACCTTC. Residues: CASSQPTQGANYGYTF. This chain links TRBV4-1 with TRBJ1-2; D is possibly TRBD1 (6 bases). Trimming removed 3 bases at V and 0 bases at J, with 14 bases between. The germline V gene has CDR1 MGHRA and CDR2 YSYEKL. The CDR3 is 16 amino acids.

This clonotype has more than one count but fewer than ten. The chain couples TRBV4-1 to TRBJ2-7; D gene uncertain. The CDR3 has 15 residues. Germline CDR1 MGHRA, CDR2 YSYEKL. The germline V and J ends were trimmed by 1 base and 0 bases, with 10 bases remaining between them. CDR3 amino acids: CASSQGAGISYEQYF. The CDR3 coding sequence is TGCGCCAGCAGCCAAGGGGCAGGCATCTCCTACGAGCAGTACTTC.

J is TRBJ2-1 and V is TRBV5-6, with D tentatively TRBD2 (5 bases). The CDR3 covers 15 residues. Germline V lookup: CDR1 SGHDT, CDR2 YYEEEE. Trimming pared 1 base from V and 2 bases from J, leaving 10 bases between. CDR3 in amino acids: CASSLPQLAYNEQFF. The CDR3 region has the DNA TGTGCCAGCAGCTTGCCACAACTAGCCTACAATGAGCAGTTCTTC. Based on the CDR3 plus reference TRBV5-6 and TRBJ2-1, the full variable domain is DAGVTQSPTHLIKTRGQQVTLRCSPKSGHDTVSWYQQALGQGPQFIFQYYEEEERQRGNFPDRFSGHQFPNYSSELNVNALLLGDSALYLCASSLPQLAYNEQFFGPGTRLTVL.

J is TRBJ1-1 and V is TRBV20-1; 7 bases are shared with TRBD1. CDR1 is DFQATT, CDR2 SNEGSKA, per germline (reference sequence). This CDR3 is 14 amino acids long. With V trimmed by 4 bases and J by 10 bases, 15 bases remained unmatched. Written as DNA, the CDR3 is TGCAGTGCTATTGACAGTCAAACAGGGGCTTTAGCTTTCTTT. It translates to CSAIDSQTGALAFF.

The rearrangement uses TRBV20-1 and TRBJ2-3; D is unclear. Looked up from germline, CDR1 is DFQATT and CDR2 is SNEGSKA (reference sequence). The CDR3 extends over 15 amino acids. Trimming stripped 6 bases from V and 1 base from J, with 17 bases between. CDR3 region: CSATHLWRRTDTQYF. The CDR3 DNA follows: TGCAGTGCCACCCACCTCTGGCGGCGCACAGATACGCAGTATTTT.

The rearrangement uses TRBV12-3 or TRBV12-4 and TRBJ2-4, with TRBD1 as a possible D gene (6 bases). The tail of the sequence fits TRBJ2-7 better, so the J call may be wrong. The CDR3 spans 15 residues. CDR3 amino acids: CASSPGWGHHYEQYF. CDR3 sequence (DNA): TGTGCCAGCAGCCCGGGATGGGGACACCACTACGAGCAGTACTTC.

The genes are TRBV4-3 and TRBJ2-7; no clear D gene. The V gene's germline CDR1 is LGHNA and CDR2 YSLEER. The CDR3 is 14 residues long. Trimming shortened V by 2 bases and J by 5 bases, and 13 bases separated the two germline ends. The chain's CDR3 is CASSQSNPHHEQYF. In nucleotides, the CDR3 is TGCGCCAGCAGCCAATCTAACCCACACCACGAGCAGTACTTC.

CDR3 residues: CASSAGIETEAFF. CDR3 sequence (DNA): TGTGCCAGCAGCGCAGGGATTGAGACTGAAGCTTTCTTT. V and J are TRBV9 and TRBJ1-1, with a possible D match to TRBD1 (5 bases). The V and J ends lost 3 bases and 5 bases respectively, with 11 bases between them. The CDR3 is 13 amino acids. Germline CDR1 reads SGDLS; CDR2 reads YYNGEE.

The rearrangement uses TRBV11-1 and TRBJ2-5; no firm D call. The V end was cut by 3 bases, the J end by 4 bases, with 12 bases between. The CDR3 is 14 residues long. The germline gives CDR1 SGHAT, CDR2 FQDESV (reference sequence). The CDR3: CASSFGTARETQYF. In DNA form, the CDR3 reads TGTGCCAGCAGCTTCGGAACAGCGAGAGAGACCCAGTACTTC.

In its sample, this clonotype was seen a few times. The V and J genes are TRBV29-1 and TRBJ2-5, with D possibly being TRBD1 (5 bases). The DNA end is more similar to TRBJ2-7, so the J call may be wrong. This CDR3 has 13 amino acids. The germline CDR1 and CDR2 sequences are SQVTM and ANQGSEA. CDR3 in DNA: TGCAGCGTCCTTGACAGCGCCGGCTACGAGCAGTACTTC. This gives the protein CSVLDSAGYEQYF.

Worth noting for this clonotype: Possible read error: a much larger clone is one base away. This chain links TRBV12-3 or TRBV12-4 with TRBJ2-3; the match to TRBD2 covers 10 bases. The CDR3 runs to 15 residues. The CDR3 region has the DNA TGTGCCTGCAGCCCCGACAGCGGGGGGGCGGATACGCAGTATTTT. Translating gives CACSPDSGGADTQYF.

The chain links TRBV6-5 to TRBJ2-1; no firm D call. CDR3 length equals 13 residues. The germline gives CDR1 MNHEY, CDR2 SVGAGI. Trimming pared 0 bases from V and 7 bases from J, leaving 7 bases between. DNA for the CDR3: TGTGCCAGCAGTTACTCCAAGGGTAATGAGCAGTTCTTC. Encoded protein: CASSYSKGNEQFF.

The chain links TRBV19 to TRBJ2-3; 12 bases align to TRBD2. The CDR3 sequence is 16 residues long. The germline CDR1 and CDR2 sequences are LNHDA and SQIVND (reference sequence). Losses at the gene ends were 3 bases for V and 2 bases for J; bases not matched to a gene: 3. CDR3: CASSIRLAGATDTQYF. Here the CDR3 DNA reads TGTGCCAGTAGTATTCGACTAGCGGGAGCCACAGATACGCAGTATTTT.

This chain uses TRBV11-2 with TRBJ1-2; D is unresolved. This CDR3 is built from 17 residues. V was trimmed by 0 bases and J by 4 bases, leaving 18 bases between them. Germline values: CDR1 SGHAT, CDR2 FQNNGV. In DNA form, the CDR3 reads TGTGCCAGCAGCTTAGATCCCCCCTCATTTTCCCCCTATGGCTACACCTTC. It is translated as CASSLDPPSFSPYGYTF.

The chain is built from TRBV12-3 or TRBV12-4 and TRBJ2-1; 12 positions agree with TRBD2. The CDR3 contains 15 residues. The V gene end was trimmed by 6 bases and the J gene end by 6 bases; junction bases not matched to a gene: 6. The CDR3 nucleotides read TGTGCCAGCAGATCCACTAGCGGGAGGCGCAATGAGCAGTTCTTC. Its protein is CASRSTSGRRNEQFF.

A few counts support this clonotype. The chain recombines TRBV20-1 with TRBJ2-7; 9 bases agree with TRBD1. CDR1 and CDR2 (germline): DFQATT, SNEGSKA (reference sequence). The V and J ends lost 4 bases and 4 bases, in that order; junction bases with no gene match: 8. This CDR3 is 14 amino acids long. Here the CDR3 DNA reads TGCAGTGCTACCAAACCGGGACAGGGTTACGAGCAGTACTTC. Translation: CSATKPGQGYEQYF.

This clonotype was seen just once. The chain employs TRBV5-5 and TRBJ2-4; 12 positions agree with TRBD2. With the DNA end fitting TRBJ2-7 better, the J assignment may be wrong. CDR1 and CDR2 (germline): SGHKS, YYEKEE (reference sequence). CDR3 size: 15 residues. CDR3 residues: CASSPPTSGGYEQYF. The CDR3 DNA is TGTGCCAGCAGCCCTCCGACTAGCGGGGGATACGAGCAGTACTTC.

This clonotype was seen a handful of times. The chain has TRBV27 and TRBJ2-3; D may match TRBD1 or TRBD2 (7 bases each). This CDR3 is built from 14 residues. The V end was cut by 4 bases, the J end by 5 bases, with 13 bases between. Germline V gives CDR1 MNHEY, CDR2 SMNVEV (reference sequence). The CDR3 protein is CASSSRGGQDTQYF. CDR3 DNA sequence: TGTGCCAGCAGTTCCAGGGGGGGTCAAGATACGCAGTATTTT.

This clonotype was observed a handful of times. J is TRBJ1-1 and V is TRBV12-3 or TRBV12-4, with D unresolved. Trimming cost V 6 bases and J 8 bases, with 13 bases left between them. The CDR3 covers 12 residues. The CDR3 spells CASSLRGLEAFF. CDR3 DNA sequence: TGTGCCAGCAGCCTCCGAGGGTTGGAAGCTTTCTTT.

The chain couples TRBV7-8 to TRBJ2-4; the D call may be TRBD1 or TRBD2 (6 bases each). Germline lookup yields CDR1 SGHVS and CDR2 FQNEAQ. Trimming took off 4 bases at V and 6 bases at J, with 16 bases between the two ends. The CDR3 has 15 amino acids. The CDR3 sequence: CASSSVEQGGNIQYF. For the CDR3, the DNA is TGTGCCAGCAGCTCAGTGGAACAGGGAGGAAACATTCAGTACTTC. Using reference TRBV7-8 and TRBJ2-4 for the parts outside the CDR3, the full variable domain is GAGVSQSPRYKVAKRGQDVALRCDPISGHVSLFWYQQALGQGPEFLTYFQNEAQLDKSGLPSDRFFAERPEGSVSTLKIQRTQQEDSAVYLCASSSVEQGGNIQYFGAGTRLSVL.

This clonotype was detected a few times. V gene TRBV20-1 combines with J gene TRBJ2-4; the D is unclear. Trimming took off 0 bases at V and 0 bases at J, with 3 bases between the two ends. The CDR3 consists of 13 residues. Per the germline V gene, CDR1 is DFQATT and CDR2 is SNEGSKA (reference sequence). CDR3 DNA sequence: TGCAGTGCTAGAGACCTAGCCAAAAACATTCAGTACTTC. Its translation: CSARDLAKNIQYF.

This chain uses TRBV6-2 or TRBV6-3 with TRBJ1-6, with D hard to call. In germline, CDR1 is MNHEY, CDR2 SVGEGT. The CDR3 sequence is 13 residues long. V gave up 9 bases and J gave up 9 bases, with 15 bases separating them. CDR3: CASRRGDGSPLHF. The CDR3 DNA follows: TGTGCCAGTAGGAGAGGCGATGGTTCACCCCTCCACTTT.

The CDR3 spells CSAHRGDGYTF. Written as DNA, the CDR3 is TGCAGTGCCCACAGGGGAGATGGCTACACCTTC. The J gene is TRBJ1-2, the V gene TRBV20-1; 7 nucleotides line up with TRBD1. From germline, CDR1 is DFQATT and CDR2 SNEGSKA (reference sequence). CDR3 size: 11 residues. After removal of 6 bases from V and 6 bases from J, the junction contained 4 bases not matched to a gene.